What follows describes a single T cell receptor (beta chain). These data are taken from a study of T-cell memory formation after mild COVID-19. MiXCR was run by TCRdb on the 5' RACE reads, yielding one entry per CDR3 protein. The sample includes a few hundred thousand distinct CDR3 sequences, just under 20% of them seen just once. Germline-derived CDR1 and CDR2 are MDHEN and SYDVKM. The CDR3 is made up of 14 amino acids. V lost 6 bases, J lost 4 bases, and 9 bases stayed unmatched. This sequence was found in a man aged 18 to 29 who had mild COVID-19 (a few samples of this study predate the infection). Cell type and time point are not known. The rearrangement uses TRBV28 and TRBJ2-7, with 7 positions matching TRBD1. Specimen: PBMCs or a T cell subset sorted from them (not recorded which). CDR3 DNA: TGTGCCAGCAGCTCCCCGGGACAGACATACGAGCAGTACGTC. Amino acids: CASSSPGQTYEQYV.